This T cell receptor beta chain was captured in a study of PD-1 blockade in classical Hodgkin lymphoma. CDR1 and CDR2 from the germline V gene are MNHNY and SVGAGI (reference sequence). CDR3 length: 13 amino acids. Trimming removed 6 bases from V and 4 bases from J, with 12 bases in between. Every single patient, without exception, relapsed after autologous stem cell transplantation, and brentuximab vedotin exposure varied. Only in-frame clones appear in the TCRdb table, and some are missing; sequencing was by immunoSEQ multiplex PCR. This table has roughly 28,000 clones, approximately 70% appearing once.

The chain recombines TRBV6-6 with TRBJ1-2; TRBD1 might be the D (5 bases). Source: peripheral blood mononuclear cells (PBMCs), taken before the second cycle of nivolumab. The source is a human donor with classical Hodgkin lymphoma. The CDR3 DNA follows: TGTGCCAGCAGCCCAGGGTTATCCTATGGCTACACCTTC. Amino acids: CASSPGLSYGYTF.